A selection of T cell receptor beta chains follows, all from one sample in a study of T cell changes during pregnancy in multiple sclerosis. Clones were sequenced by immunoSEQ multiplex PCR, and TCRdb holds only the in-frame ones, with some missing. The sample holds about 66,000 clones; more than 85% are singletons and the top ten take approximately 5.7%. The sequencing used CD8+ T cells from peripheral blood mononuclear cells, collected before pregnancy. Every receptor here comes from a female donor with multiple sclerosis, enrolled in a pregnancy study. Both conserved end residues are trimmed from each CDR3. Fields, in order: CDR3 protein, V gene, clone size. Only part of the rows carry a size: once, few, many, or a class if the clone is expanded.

cdr3_aa: ASSQTGLAVTSYEQY
v_call: TRBV2
clone_size: NA

cdr3_aa: ASSLAGVETQY
v_call: TRBV6-6
clone_size: NA

cdr3_aa: ASSDFRQAGTEAF
v_call: TRBV2
clone_size: NA

cdr3_aa: AWKGAGNTIY
v_call: TRBV30
clone_size: NA

cdr3_aa: ASSPGNQPQH
v_call: TRBV7-8
clone_size: NA

cdr3_aa: ASSPRGQRLNEKLF
v_call: TRBV7-6
clone_size: NA

cdr3_aa: ASSTVTDRRGYT
v_call: TRBV13
clone_size: NA

cdr3_aa: ASRGPPSGTNEKLF
v_call: TRBV27
clone_size: NA

cdr3_aa: ASSNSGTGNQPQH
v_call: TRBV18
clone_size: once

cdr3_aa: ASSYSHTEAF
v_call: TRBV5-6
clone_size: NA

cdr3_aa: ASSYNRGRENEAF
v_call: TRBV6-6
clone_size: NA

cdr3_aa: ASSVGDRSYGYT
v_call: TRBV9
clone_size: NA

cdr3_aa: ASSLRGYTEAF
v_call: TRBV11-3
clone_size: NA

cdr3_aa: ASSSVGGVETQY
v_call: TRBV7-3
clone_size: NA

cdr3_aa: ASSTRGAEKLF
v_call: TRBV4-1
clone_size: NA

cdr3_aa: ASSPGIGILGYT
v_call: TRBV7-8
clone_size: NA

cdr3_aa: ASSLIGGAADTQY
v_call: TRBV7-3
clone_size: NA

cdr3_aa: ASRLKGDGDNQDTQY
v_call: TRBV2
clone_size: NA

cdr3_aa: ASSLFADRPYEQY
v_call: TRBV7-6
clone_size: NA

cdr3_aa: ASSQQGLAGEETQY
v_call: TRBV5-1
clone_size: NA

cdr3_aa: ASSVASIGWNEQF
v_call: TRBV9
clone_size: NA

cdr3_aa: ASSLGAGVGEKLF
v_call: TRBV11-2
clone_size: NA

cdr3_aa: ASSMKDSHEQY
v_call: TRBV19
clone_size: NA

cdr3_aa: ASTGQMPPYEQY
v_call: TRBV7-2
clone_size: once

cdr3_aa: ASRRGETQY
v_call: TRBV6-1
clone_size: NA

cdr3_aa: AISSNRGVGATNEKLF
v_call: TRBV10-3
clone_size: NA

cdr3_aa: ASVGLSIQTQY
v_call: TRBV6-1
clone_size: NA

cdr3_aa: ASSEGRGTDTQY
v_call: TRBV2
clone_size: NA

cdr3_aa: ASGFFRGDDTEAF
v_call: TRBV12-5
clone_size: NA

cdr3_aa: ASSLSGSDTDTQY
v_call: TRBV7-8
clone_size: NA

cdr3_aa: ASSPSSLNTEAF
v_call: TRBV19
clone_size: few

cdr3_aa: ASRLTGMETQY
v_call: TRBV2
clone_size: NA

cdr3_aa: AIPPAGGSYEQY
v_call: TRBV23-1
clone_size: NA

cdr3_aa: ASSSLSGYT
v_call: TRBV5-5
clone_size: NA

cdr3_aa: AMATTGSTYEQY
v_call: TRBV10-3
clone_size: NA